The following is a TCR beta chain sequence with its context. The clone's antigen remains unknown. Per-base qualities were not stored, and no clone one base away is much larger. Looking up the germline V gene yields CDR1 MDHEN and CDR2 SYDVKM. V was cut back by 4 bases and J by 8 bases, leaving a gap of 14 bases between them. The CDR3 runs 13 amino acids, cysteine and phenylalanine included. The read is trimmed to its CDR3 DNA, 39 bases read in frame from base 1. The approximately 41 donors, aged roughly 6 to 90 years, were systemically healthy Caucasian individuals from Russia. Each donor gave 9 to 10 milliliters of peripheral blood, collected into EDTA-treated Vacutainer tubes. Ficoll-Paque density-gradient centrifugation was used to isolate PBMCs, with at least 6.5 million obtained per sample. Trizol reagent was used to extract total RNA from the PBMCs, yielding at least 6 micrograms per sample. For every donor, an aliquot of PBMCs went through flow cytometry to measure the percentages of naive CD45RAhigh/CD27high T cells.

Libraries were made using 5' RACE. The sequencer was an Illumina HiSeq 2500. The second PCR ran for roughly 7 to 11 cycles and used a J-beta primer mix along with a sample-barcoded 5' primer. A template-switch 5' adaptor carrying 12 random nucleotides introduced a unique molecular identifier onto each TCR beta cDNA molecule. At least 2.5 million CDR3-containing paired-end reads were obtained from each sample. First-strand cDNA synthesis was performed from all RNA using the Mint cDNA synthesis kit, with priming by a TRBC-specific oligonucleotide. Following uracil-DNA glycosylase treatment, a first 18-cycle PCR with universal primers M1SS and BC2_uni_R was performed on all cDNA. The original pipeline was this. For normalization, 1 million high-quality reads, each with a distinct molecular identifier, were randomly selected from each sample. Reads with shared molecular identifiers were discarded instead of being binned into consensus sequences. MiTCR, with a Q25 quality threshold and the strictest error-elimination algorithm, was used for CDR3 identification, clonotype clustering and error correction. A nonparametric unseen species model with Euler transformation was used to estimate lower-bound total TCR beta diversity. TCRdb trimmed public reads at Q25 via fastp, called clones via MiXCR and kept in-frame beta chains. Rows merge per CDR3 protein into single entries with the most common DNA and genes. In this record, the V and J calls reflect TCRdb's handling and not the investigators' own analysis. This sample gives some 710,000 distinct CDR3 sequences in total; more than 35% of them show up just once. The ten biggest clones cover roughly 20% of the sample.

The source of the sample is a study of blood T cells in healthy people across ages (dated by TCRdb to about 2015). Broadly, across the study: In model experiments, roughly one uniquely barcoded TCR beta cDNA molecule per two T cells was captured by template switching. To avoid experimental bias, donors of different ages were randomly spread across the sequencing lanes. Four age groups were formed from the donors: young (average 16 years), middle-aged (around 39), aged (around 62) and long-lived (about 75). To track age-related changes in TCR beta repertoire diversity, the study relied on deep sequencing normalized with unique cDNA molecular identifiers. For two donors (one aged 18 to 30 and one aged 80 or older), the study analyzed two additional independent replicas of 1 million unique cDNA reads from the same blood draw.

Overall study outcomes, separate from this receptor: Total diversity estimates from one million sequenced T cells were considered lower bounds and underestimates. A strong correlation was found between observed TCR beta diversity and the percentage of naive T cells measured by flow cytometry. Compared with the aged group, the long-lived group had more naive CD4+ T cells, fewer expanded clones and increased TCR diversity, suggesting age selection. Because the CMV infection status of the donors was unknown, age-related changes in expanded clonotypes may potentially have been confounded. Bulk unsorted PBMC profiling prevented conclusive comparison of naive and antigen-experienced compartments. Observed TCR beta diversity per million T cells fell roughly linearly with age, and a significant reduction was already apparent by age about 38.

Material for sequencing was blood. The receptor was derived from an elderly man in good health. This chain is built from TRBV28 and TRBJ1-1; no D segment can be confidently identified. CDR3 loop: CASSSAGPAEAFF. The DNA is as follows: TGTGCCAGCAGTTCTGCCGGACCGGCGGAAGCTTTCTTT.